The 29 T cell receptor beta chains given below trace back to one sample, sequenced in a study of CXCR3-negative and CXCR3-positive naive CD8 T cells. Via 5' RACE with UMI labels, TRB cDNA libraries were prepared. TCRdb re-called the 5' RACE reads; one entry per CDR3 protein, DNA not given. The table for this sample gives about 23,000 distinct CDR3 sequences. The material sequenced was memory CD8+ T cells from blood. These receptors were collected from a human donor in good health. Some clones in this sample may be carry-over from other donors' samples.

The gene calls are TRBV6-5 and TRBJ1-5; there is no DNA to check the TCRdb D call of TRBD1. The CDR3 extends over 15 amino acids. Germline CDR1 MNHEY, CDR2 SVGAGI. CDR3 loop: CASSYPDRRNQPQHF.

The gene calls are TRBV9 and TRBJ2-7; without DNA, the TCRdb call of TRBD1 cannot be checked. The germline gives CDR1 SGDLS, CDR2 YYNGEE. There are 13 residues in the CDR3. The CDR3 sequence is CASSADSTYEQYF.

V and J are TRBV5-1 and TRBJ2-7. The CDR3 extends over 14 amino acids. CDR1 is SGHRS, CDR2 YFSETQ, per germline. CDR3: CASSQDGAAYEQYF.

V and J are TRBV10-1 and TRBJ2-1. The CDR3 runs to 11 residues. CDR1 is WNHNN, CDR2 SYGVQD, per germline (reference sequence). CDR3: CASSVNNEQFF.

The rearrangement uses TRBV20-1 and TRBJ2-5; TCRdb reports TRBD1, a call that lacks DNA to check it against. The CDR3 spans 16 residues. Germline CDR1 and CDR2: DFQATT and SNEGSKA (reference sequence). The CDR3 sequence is CSARDPDRGEMETQYF.

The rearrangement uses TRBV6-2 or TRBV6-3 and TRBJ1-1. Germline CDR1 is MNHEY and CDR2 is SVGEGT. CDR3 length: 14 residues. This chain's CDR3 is CASFSPDSDTEAFF.

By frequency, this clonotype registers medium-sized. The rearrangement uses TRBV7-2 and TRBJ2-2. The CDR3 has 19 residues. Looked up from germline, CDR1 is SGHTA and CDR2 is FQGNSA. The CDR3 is CASSSTLRTPRYWTGELFF.

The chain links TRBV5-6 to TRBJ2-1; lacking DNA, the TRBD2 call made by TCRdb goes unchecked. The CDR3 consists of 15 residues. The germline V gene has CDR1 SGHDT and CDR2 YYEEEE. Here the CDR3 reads CASSSYGTSINEQFF.

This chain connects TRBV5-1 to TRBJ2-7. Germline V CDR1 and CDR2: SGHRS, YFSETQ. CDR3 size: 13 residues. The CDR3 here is CASSLDPSHEQYF.

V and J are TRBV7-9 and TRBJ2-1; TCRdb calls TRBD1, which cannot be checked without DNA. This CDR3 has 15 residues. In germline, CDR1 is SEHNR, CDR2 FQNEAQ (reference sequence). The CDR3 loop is CASSPQGPTYNEQFF.

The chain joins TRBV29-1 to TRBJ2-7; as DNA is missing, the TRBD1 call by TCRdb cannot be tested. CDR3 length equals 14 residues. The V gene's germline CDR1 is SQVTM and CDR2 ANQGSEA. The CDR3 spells CSAMGHSQPYEQYF.

The chain's CDR3 is CASSLAQGALNEQYF. The V gene is TRBV27, the J gene TRBJ2-7; TCRdb picks TRBD1, but there is no DNA to check that call. The CDR3 is made up of 15 amino acids. Germline CDR1 and CDR2: MNHEY and SMNVEV (reference sequence).

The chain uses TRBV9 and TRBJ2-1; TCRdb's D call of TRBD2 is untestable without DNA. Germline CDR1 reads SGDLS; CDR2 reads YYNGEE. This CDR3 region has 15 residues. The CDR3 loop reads CASSGGGKSYNEQFF. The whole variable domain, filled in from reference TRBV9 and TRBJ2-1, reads DSGVTQTPKHLITATGQRVTLRCSPRSGDLSVYWYQQSLDQGLQFLIQYYNGEERAKGNILERFSAQQFPDLHSELNLSSLELGDSALYFCASSGGGKSYNEQFFGPGTRLTVL.

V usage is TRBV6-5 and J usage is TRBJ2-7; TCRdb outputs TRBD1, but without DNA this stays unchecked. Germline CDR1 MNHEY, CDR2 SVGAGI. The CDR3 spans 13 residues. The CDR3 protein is CASSDRGLYEQYF.

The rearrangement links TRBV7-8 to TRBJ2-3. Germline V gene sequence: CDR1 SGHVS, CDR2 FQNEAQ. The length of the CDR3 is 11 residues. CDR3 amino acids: CASSLADTQYF.

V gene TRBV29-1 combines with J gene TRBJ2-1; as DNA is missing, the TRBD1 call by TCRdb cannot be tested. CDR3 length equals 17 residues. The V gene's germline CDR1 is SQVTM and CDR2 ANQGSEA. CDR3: CSVEGYRGSSSYNEQFF.

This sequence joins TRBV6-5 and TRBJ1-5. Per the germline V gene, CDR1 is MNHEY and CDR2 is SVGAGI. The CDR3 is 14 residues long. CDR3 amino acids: CASSPLDSNQPQHF.

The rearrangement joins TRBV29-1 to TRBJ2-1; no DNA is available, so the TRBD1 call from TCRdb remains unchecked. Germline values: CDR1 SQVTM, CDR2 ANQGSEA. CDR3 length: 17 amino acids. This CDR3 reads CSVDDLPDRAVYNEQFF.

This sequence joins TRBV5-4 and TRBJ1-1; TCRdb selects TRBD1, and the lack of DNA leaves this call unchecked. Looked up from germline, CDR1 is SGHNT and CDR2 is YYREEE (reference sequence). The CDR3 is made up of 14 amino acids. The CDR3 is CASSSIQENTEAFF.

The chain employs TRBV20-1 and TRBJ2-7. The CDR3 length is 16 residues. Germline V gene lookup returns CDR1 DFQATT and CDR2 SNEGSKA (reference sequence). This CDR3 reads CSARAGKWNAPYEQYF.

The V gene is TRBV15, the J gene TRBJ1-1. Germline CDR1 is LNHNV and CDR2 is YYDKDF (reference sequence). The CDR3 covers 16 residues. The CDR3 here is CATSRDTLGENTEAFF.

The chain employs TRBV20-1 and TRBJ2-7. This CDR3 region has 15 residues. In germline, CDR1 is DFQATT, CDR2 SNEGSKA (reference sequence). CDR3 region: CSARDVRYERAEQYF.

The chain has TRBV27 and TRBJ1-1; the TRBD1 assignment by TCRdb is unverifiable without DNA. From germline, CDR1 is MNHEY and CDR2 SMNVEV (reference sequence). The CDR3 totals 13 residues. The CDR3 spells CASRPGQGIEAFF.

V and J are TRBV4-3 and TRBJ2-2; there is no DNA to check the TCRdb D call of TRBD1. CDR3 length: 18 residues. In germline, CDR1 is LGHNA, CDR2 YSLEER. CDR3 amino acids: CASSPEGTGAAERGELFF.

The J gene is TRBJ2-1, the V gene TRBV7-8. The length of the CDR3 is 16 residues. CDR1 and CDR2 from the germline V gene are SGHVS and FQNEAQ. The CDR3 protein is CASSPTTGAHVNEQFF.

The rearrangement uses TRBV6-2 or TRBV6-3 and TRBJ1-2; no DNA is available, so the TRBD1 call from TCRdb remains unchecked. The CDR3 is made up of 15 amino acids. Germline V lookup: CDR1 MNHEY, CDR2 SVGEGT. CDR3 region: CASSSDLQGLDGYTF.

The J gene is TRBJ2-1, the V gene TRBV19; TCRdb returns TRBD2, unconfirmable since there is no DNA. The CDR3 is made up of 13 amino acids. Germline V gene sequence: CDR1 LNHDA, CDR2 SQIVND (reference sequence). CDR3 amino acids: CASNWAENNEQFF.

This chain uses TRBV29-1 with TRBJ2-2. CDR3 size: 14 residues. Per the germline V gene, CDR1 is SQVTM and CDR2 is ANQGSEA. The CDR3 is CSVEQGQRTGELFF.

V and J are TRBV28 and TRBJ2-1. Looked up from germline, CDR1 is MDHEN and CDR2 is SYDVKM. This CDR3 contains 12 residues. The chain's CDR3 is CASSLTANEQFF.